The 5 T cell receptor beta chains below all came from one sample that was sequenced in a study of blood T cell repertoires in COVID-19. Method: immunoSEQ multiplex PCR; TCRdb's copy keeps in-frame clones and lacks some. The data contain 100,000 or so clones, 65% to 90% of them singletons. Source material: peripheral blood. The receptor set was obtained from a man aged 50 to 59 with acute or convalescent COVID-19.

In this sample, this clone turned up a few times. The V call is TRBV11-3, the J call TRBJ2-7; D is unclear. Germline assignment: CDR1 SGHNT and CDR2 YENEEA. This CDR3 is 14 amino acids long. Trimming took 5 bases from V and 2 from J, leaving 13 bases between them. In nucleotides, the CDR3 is TGTGCCAGCAGCCGGTCTGGGCAGACCTACGAGCAGTACTTC. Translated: CASSRSGQTYEQYF.

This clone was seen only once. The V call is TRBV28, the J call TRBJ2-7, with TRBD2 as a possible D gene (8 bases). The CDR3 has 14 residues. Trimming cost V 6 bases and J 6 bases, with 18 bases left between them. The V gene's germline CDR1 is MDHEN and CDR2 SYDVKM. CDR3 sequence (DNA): TGTGCCAGCAGGCGAACAGGGGCGGGGGGCGAGCAGTACTTC. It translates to CASRRTGAGGEQYF.

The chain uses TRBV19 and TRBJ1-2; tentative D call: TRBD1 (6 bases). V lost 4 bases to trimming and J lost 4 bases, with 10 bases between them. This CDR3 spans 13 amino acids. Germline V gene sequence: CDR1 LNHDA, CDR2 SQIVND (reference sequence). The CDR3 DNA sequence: TGTGCCAGTAGTAAGACAGGCCCCTATGGCTACACCTTC. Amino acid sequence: CASSKTGPYGYTF.

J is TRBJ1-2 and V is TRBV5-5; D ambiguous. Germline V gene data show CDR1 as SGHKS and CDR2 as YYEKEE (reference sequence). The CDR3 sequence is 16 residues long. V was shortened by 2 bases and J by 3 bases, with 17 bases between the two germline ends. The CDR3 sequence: CASSFFLQAHYYGYTF. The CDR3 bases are TGTGCCAGCAGCTTTTTTCTCCAGGCCCATTACTATGGCTACACCTTC.

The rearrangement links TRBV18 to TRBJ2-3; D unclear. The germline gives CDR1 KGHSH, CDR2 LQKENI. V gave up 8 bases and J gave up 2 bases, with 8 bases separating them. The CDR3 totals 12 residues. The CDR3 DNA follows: TGTGCCAGCGACGAGGTCACAGATACGCAGTATTTT. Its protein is CASDEVTDTQYF.